This T cell receptor (beta chain) was captured by sequencing in a study of CD4+ T cells in melanoma. This clone is medium-sized within its sample. Germline V gives CDR1 MNHEY, CDR2 SMNVEV (reference sequence). J was trimmed by 6 bases and V by 0 bases; bases with no gene match: 9. CDR3 length: 17 residues. Data came from immunoSEQ multiplex PCR; TCRdb stores just in-frame clones and leaves some out. The sample holds some 4,000 clones; roughly 73% are singletons and the top ten take roughly a tenth. This sequence joins TRBV27 and TRBJ2-1; 9 positions match TRBD2. This clonotype originated in a human donor with melanoma. Sequencing was done on a sample of tumor tissue. The CDR3 nucleotides are TGTGCCAGCAGTTTATCGGACGCGGGAGGGCCCGTCAATGAGCAGTTCTTC. Protein: CASSLSDAGGPVNEQFF.